Each of the 12 T cell receptor beta chains below was sequenced from the same sample in a study of T-cell memory formation after mild COVID-19 (dated by TCRdb to the early 2020s). The library was obtained by 5' RACE. Sequencer: Illumina NovaSeq 6000. In TCRdb, the public reads were trimmed at Q25 with fastp and aligned with MiXCR, with productive beta chains retained. When rows share a CDR3 protein, they turn into one entry using the most common DNA and genes. In all, the sample holds 250,000 or so distinct CDR3 sequences, and approximately 10% of those were seen once. The ten largest make up roughly a fifth of the sample. Source material: PBMCs or a T cell subset sorted from them (not recorded which). All receptors come from a man in his late teens or twenties who had mild COVID-19 (a few samples of this study predate the infection). The sample titles of this study are shuffled in the database, so cell type and time point are left out; the donor was told from shared clones.

At least ten counts were recorded for this clonotype. This chain uses TRBV5-1 with TRBJ2-7; TRBD1 matches 7 bases. The trim removed 4 bases at V and 2 bases at J, leaving 3 bases unmatched. CDR1 and CDR2 (germline): SGHRS, YFSETQ. The CDR3 covers 13 residues. This chain's CDR3 is CASSPTGTYEQYF. DNA for the CDR3: TGCGCCAGCAGCCCGACAGGGACCTACGAGCAGTACTTC.

J is TRBJ2-1 and V is TRBV10-2; weak D call: TRBD2 (6 bases). Trimming stripped 4 bases from V and 4 bases from J, with 17 bases between. The CDR3 spans 16 residues. Germline assignment: CDR1 WSHSY and CDR2 SAAADI. The CDR3 spells CASSVRDLRVYNEQFF. In DNA, the CDR3 is TGCGCCAGCAGTGTGCGGGACTTAAGGGTGTACAATGAGCAGTTCTTC.

This clonotype has just a few counts. The chain joins TRBV20-1 to TRBJ1-5; tentative D call: TRBD1 (6 bases). This CDR3 is built from 14 residues. Germline CDR1 reads DFQATT; CDR2 reads SNEGSKA (reference sequence). Trimming stripped 5 bases from V and 3 bases from J, with 14 bases between. The CDR3: CSALSQGINQPQHF. The CDR3 DNA is TGCAGTGCTCTATCCCAGGGGATCAATCAGCCCCAGCATTTT.

The chain couples TRBV5-1 to TRBJ1-1, with 7 bases aligning to TRBD1. The V segment lost 2 bases and the J segment 4 bases; nucleotides outside the gene matches: 8. CDR3 size: 15 residues. Germline V gives CDR1 SGHRS, CDR2 YFSETQ. As DNA, the CDR3 is TGCGCCAGCAGCTTTACAGGGGATACGGGCACTGAAGCTTTCTTT. Amino acid sequence: CASSFTGDTGTEAFF.

The CDR3 sequence: CASSLSISNQPQHF. The DNA for the CDR3 is TGTGCCAGCAGCTTATCAATTAGCAATCAGCCCCAGCATTTT. This rearrangement joins TRBV7-9 to TRBJ1-5, with D unresolved. The CDR3 sequence is 14 residues long. V lost 2 bases, J lost 0 bases, and 5 bases lay in between. The germline V gene encodes CDR1 SEHNR and CDR2 FQNEAQ (reference sequence). Combining the CDR3 with reference TRBV7-9 and TRBJ1-5 gives the whole variable domain DTGVSQNPRHKITKRGQNVTFRCDPISEHNRLYWYRQTLGQGPEFLTYFQNEAQLEKSRLLSDRFSAERPKGSFSTLEIQRTEQGDSAMYLCASSLSISNQPQHFGDGTRLSIL.

The chain has TRBV20-1 and TRBJ1-1; D unclear. Trimming removed 2 bases from V and 2 bases from J, with 6 bases in between. This CDR3 has 12 amino acids. In germline, CDR1 is DFQATT, CDR2 SNEGSKA (reference sequence). CDR3 in DNA: TGCAGTGCTAGACAAATAAACACTGAAGCTTTCTTT. Its protein product is CSARQINTEAFF.

The gene calls are TRBV7-6 and TRBJ2-2; 10 bases match TRBD2. CDR1 is SGHVS, CDR2 FNYEAQ, per germline. The CDR3 spans 17 residues. J was trimmed by 2 bases and V by 5 bases; bases with no gene match: 8. In nucleotides, the CDR3 is TGTGCCAGCAGCCGCTCACTAGCGGGGCCTAACACCGGGGAGCTGTTTTTT. It codes for CASSRSLAGPNTGELFF.

The CDR3 bases are TGTGCCAGCAGTTCCTCTCAGATTTCGGAGTATTTT. Residues: CASSSSQISEYF. The chain has TRBV27 and TRBJ2-3; D unresolved. CDR1 is MNHEY and CDR2 is SMNVEV in the germline V gene (reference sequence). Trimming cost V 4 bases and J 13 bases, with 15 bases left between them. The CDR3 is 12 residues long.

This clonotype has a count of ten or more. The V call is TRBV12-3 or TRBV12-4, the J call TRBJ1-2; no clear D. Trimming cost V 6 bases and J 7 bases, with 15 bases left between them. The CDR3 contains 13 residues. The CDR3 region is CASRAVGSGGYTF. The CDR3, as DNA: TGTGCCAGCAGGGCAGTAGGGTCCGGTGGCTACACCTTC.

The chain carries TRBV9 and TRBJ1-3; no clear D gene. V lost 3 bases and J 0 bases, leaving 7 bases between the germline ends. This CDR3 region has 14 residues. Looked up from germline, CDR1 is SGDLS and CDR2 is YYNGEE. The CDR3: CASSAPSSGNTIYF. The CDR3 coding sequence is TGTGCCAGCAGCGCCCCAAGCTCTGGAAACACCATATATTTT.

The chain recombines TRBV7-9 with TRBJ2-2, with 7 bases identical to TRBD1. V was clipped by 8 bases and J by 5 bases; unmatched bases: 14. Germline assignment: CDR1 SEHNR and CDR2 FQNEAQ (reference sequence). The CDR3 covers 16 residues. CDR3 loop: CASDPLQGETTGELFF. In DNA form, the CDR3 reads TGTGCCAGCGACCCACTTCAGGGGGAAACGACCGGGGAGCTGTTTTTT.

This clonotype was detected many times. The chain carries TRBV4-2 and TRBJ1-5; 8 bases are a match to TRBD1. After removal of 1 base from V and 2 bases from J, the junction contained 4 bases not matched to a gene. Germline CDR1 and CDR2: LGHNA and YNFKEQ. This CDR3 has 16 amino acids. The CDR3: CASSQGAQGGNQPQHF. The CDR3, as DNA: TGTGCCAGCAGCCAAGGGGCACAGGGGGGCAATCAGCCCCAGCATTTT.